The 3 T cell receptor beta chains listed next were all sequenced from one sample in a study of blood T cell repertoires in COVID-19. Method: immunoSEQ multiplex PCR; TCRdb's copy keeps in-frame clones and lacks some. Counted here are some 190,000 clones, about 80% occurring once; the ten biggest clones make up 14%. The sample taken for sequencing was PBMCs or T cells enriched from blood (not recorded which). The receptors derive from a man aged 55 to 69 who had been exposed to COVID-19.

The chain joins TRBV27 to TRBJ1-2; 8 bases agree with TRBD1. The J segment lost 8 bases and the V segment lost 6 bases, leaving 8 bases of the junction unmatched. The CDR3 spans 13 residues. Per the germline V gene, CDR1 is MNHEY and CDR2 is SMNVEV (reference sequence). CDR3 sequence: CASRGRGREGYTF. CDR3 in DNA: TGTGCCAGCAGGGGCAGGGGGCGCGAAGGCTACACCTTC.

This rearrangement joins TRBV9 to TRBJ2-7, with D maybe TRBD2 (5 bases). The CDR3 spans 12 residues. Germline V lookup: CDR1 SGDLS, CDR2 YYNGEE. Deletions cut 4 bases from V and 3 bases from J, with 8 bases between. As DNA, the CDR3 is TGTGCCAGCAGCTCGGACTTCTACGAGCAGTACTTC. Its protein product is CASSSDFYEQYF.

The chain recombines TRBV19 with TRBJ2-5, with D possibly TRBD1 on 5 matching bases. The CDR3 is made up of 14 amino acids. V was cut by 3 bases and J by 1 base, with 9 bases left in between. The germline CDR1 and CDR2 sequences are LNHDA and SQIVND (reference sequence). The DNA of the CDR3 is TGTGCCAGTAGTATCATGGGGCCCCAAGAGACCCAGTACTTC. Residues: CASSIMGPQETQYF.